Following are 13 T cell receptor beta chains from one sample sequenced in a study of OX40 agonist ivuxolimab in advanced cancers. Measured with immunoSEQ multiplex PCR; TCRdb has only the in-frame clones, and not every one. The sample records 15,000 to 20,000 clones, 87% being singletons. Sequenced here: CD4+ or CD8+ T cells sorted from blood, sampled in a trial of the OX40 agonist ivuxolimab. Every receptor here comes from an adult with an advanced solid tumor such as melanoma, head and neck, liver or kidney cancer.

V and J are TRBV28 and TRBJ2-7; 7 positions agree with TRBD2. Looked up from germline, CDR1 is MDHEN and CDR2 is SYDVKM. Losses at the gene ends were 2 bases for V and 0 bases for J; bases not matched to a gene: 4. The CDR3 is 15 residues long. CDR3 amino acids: CASSLTSAISYEQYF. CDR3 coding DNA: TGTGCCAGCAGTTTAACTAGCGCAATCTCCTACGAGCAGTACTTC.

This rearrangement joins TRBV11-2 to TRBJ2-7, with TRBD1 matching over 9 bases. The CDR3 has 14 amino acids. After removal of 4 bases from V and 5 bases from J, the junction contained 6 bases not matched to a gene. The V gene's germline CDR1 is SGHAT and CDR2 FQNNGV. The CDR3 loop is CASSSGTGFNEQYF. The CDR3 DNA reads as TGTGCCAGCAGCTCCGGGACAGGGTTCAACGAGCAGTACTTC.

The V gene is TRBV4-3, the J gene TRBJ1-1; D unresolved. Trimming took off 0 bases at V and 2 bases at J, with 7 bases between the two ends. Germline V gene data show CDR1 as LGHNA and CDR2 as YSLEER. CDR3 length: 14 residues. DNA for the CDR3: TGCGCCAGCAGCCAAGAAGACGGTAACACTGAAGCTTTCTTT. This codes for CASSQEDGNTEAFF.

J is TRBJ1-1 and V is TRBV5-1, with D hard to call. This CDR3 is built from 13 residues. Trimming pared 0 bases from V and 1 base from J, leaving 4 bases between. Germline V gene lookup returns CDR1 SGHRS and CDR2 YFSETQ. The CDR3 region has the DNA TGCGCCAGCAGCTTGGAATGGAACACTGAAGCTTTCTTT. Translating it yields CASSLEWNTEAFF.

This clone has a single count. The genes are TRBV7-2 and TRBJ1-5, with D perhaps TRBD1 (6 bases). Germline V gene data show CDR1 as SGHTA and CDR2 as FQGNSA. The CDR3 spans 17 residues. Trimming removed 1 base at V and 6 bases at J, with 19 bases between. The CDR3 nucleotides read TGTGCCAGCAGCTTAGGATGGTTTGGGGGCGCAGTTCAGCCCCAGCATTTT. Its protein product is CASSLGWFGGAVQPQHF.

CDR3 nucleotide sequence: TGTGCCAGCAGCCACCGCTCGAGGAGTTGGGATGGCTACACCTTC. This encodes CASSHRSRSWDGYTF. This sequence joins TRBV14 and TRBJ1-2; D remains unclear. Germline CDR1 SGHDN, CDR2 FVKESK. The CDR3 loop spans 15 amino acids. V lost 3 bases and J lost 6, with 17 bases in between.

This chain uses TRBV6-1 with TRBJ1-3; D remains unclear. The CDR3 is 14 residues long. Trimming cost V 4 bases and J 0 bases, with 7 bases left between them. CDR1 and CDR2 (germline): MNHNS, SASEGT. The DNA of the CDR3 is TGTGCCAGCAGTGTTCCTGGCTCTGGAAACACCATATATTTT. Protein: CASSVPGSGNTIYF.

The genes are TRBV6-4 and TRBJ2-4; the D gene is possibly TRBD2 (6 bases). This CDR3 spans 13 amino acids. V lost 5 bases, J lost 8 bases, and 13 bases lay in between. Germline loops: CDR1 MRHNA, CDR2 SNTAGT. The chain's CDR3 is CASSSLAGDIQYF. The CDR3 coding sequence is TGTGCCAGCAGTTCACTAGCTGGAGACATTCAGTACTTC.

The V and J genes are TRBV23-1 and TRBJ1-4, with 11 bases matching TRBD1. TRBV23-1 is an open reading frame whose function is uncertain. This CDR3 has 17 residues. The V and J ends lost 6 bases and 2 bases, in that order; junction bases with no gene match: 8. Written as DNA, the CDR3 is TGCGCCAGCAGCCCGGACAGGGGGCAATCGACTAATGAAAAACTGTTTTTT. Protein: CASSPDRGQSTNEKLFF.

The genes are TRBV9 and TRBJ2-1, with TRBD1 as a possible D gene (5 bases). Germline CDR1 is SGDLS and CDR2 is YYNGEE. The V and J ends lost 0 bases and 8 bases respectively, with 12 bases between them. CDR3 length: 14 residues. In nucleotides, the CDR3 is TGTGCCAGCAGCGTAGATAGTAGCAGGGATGAGCAGTTCTTC. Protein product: CASSVDSSRDEQFF.

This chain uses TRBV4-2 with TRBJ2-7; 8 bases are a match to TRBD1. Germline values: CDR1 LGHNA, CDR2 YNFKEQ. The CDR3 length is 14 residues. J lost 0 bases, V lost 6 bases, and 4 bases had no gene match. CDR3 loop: CASSRTGSSYEQYF. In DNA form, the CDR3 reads TGTGCCAGCAGTCGGACAGGGAGCTCCTACGAGCAGTACTTC.

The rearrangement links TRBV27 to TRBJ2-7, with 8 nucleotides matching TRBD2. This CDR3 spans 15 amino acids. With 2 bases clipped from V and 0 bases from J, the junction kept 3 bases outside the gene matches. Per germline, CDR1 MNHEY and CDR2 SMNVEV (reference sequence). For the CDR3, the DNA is TGTGCCAGCAGTTTAGCGGCGGGAGGCTCCTACGAGCAGTACTTC. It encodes CASSLAAGGSYEQYF.

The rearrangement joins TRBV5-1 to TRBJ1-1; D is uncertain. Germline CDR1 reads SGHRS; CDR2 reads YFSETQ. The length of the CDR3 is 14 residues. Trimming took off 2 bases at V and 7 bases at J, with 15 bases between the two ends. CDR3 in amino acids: CASSFTTGSVEAFF. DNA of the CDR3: TGCGCCAGCAGCTTCACGACGGGATCTGTTGAAGCTTTCTTT.